This TCR beta chain came from a study of blood T cell repertoires in COVID-19. Across the whole study: Sources were T cells, B-cell-depleted T cells, or PBMCs; the material itself was cDNA or gDNA.

Germline V gene lookup returns CDR1 DFQATT and CDR2 SNEGSKA (reference sequence). The CDR3 contains 18 residues. The germline V and J ends were trimmed by 3 bases and 0 bases, with 23 bases remaining between them. Which cohort a participant joined came from the clinical history participants gave. What the recovered Cohort 3 donors had was two negative PCRs, clearance, or symptom resolution. In the authors' workflow: Reference gene primer amplification yielded estimated nucleated cell counts. Profiled with immunoSEQ multiplex PCR; TCRdb holds only in-frame clones, not every one. That table gives V, J and clone size, and the DNA gave D and trimming. The data hold roughly 250,000 clones, with roughly 90% observed a single time.

The sequencing sample was made of PBMCs or T cells enriched from blood (not recorded which). This chain joins TRBV20-1 and TRBJ2-5; maybe TRBD2 (6 bases). The TCR originated in a woman in her forties or fifties who had recovered from COVID-19. CDR3 coding DNA: TGCAGTGCTAGTGGGGACGTGAGTTGGGGAGGCAACCAAGAGACCCAGTACTTC. Its protein is CSASGDVSWGGNQETQYF.